The T cell receptor beta chain described here comes from a study of PD-L1 blockade in urothelial cancer. CDR1 is KGHSH and CDR2 is LQKENI in the germline V gene. Trimming cost V 5 bases and J 6 bases; bases outside gene matches: 15. The CDR3 runs to 18 residues. Sequenced by immunoSEQ multiplex PCR; TCRdb stores in-frame clones only, minus some. The repertoire includes tens of thousands of clones, around 85% of them detected once, and over 9.5% sits in the top ten. Time point defined: peripheral blood 6 weeks after treatment start. This chain connects TRBV18 to TRBJ2-7, with TRBD2 matching over 14 bases. The clonotype comes from a man aged 55 to 70 with urothelial cancer. The sample here was PBMCs, taken around atezolizumab (anti-PD-L1) treatment. The CDR3 region is CASSYLGLAGDVAREQYF. CDR3 DNA: TGTGCCAGCTCATACTTGGGACTAGCGGGGGACGTAGCTCGCGAGCAGTACTTC.